One sample yielded the 6 T cell receptor beta chains listed below, sequenced in a study of blood T cell repertoires in COVID-19 (dated by TCRdb to the early 2020s). Libraries were made using the immunoSEQ multiplex PCR assay. TCRdb obtained this table from immuneACCESS and retained in-frame rearrangements with V and J assigned. These tables miss some clones; where compared with another copy, unresolved V genes account for less than half of the shortfall, and the remainder is unexplained. The sample yields about 300,000 clones; over 85% were counted once. The ten largest account for 1.8% of the sample. Sequencing was performed on peripheral blood. The receptors come from a woman younger than 45 with COVID-19, enrolled during active disease.

In DNA, the CDR3 is TGTGCCAGCAGCCAAGTGGGTTTACAGGCTTCACCCCTCCACTTT. Residues: CASSQVGLQASPLHF. The chain couples TRBV4-2 to TRBJ1-6, with D tentatively TRBD1 (5 bases). The V gene lost 1 base and the J gene lost 9 bases, with 13 bases spanning the gap. CDR1 and CDR2 from the germline V gene are LGHNA and YNFKEQ. The CDR3 contains 15 residues.

This clone was seen only once. The chain links TRBV18 to TRBJ1-3, with D possibly TRBD1 on 5 matching bases. CDR1 KGHSH and CDR2 LQKENI come from the germline V gene. Trimming shortened V by 2 bases and J by 0 bases, and 14 bases separated the two germline ends. This CDR3 is built from 17 residues. Here the CDR3 reads CASSPSPGMSSGNTIYF. CDR3 nucleotides: TGTGCCAGCTCACCATCTCCAGGGATGAGCTCTGGAAACACCATATATTTT.

The chain carries TRBV12-5 and TRBJ1-2; a possible D gene is TRBD1 (5 bases). Trimming removed 5 bases at V and 8 bases at J, with 18 bases between. CDR1 is LGHNT and CDR2 is FRNRAP in the germline V gene. This CDR3 has 14 residues. CDR3 coding DNA: TGTGCTAGTGGTACAGGACCGGCCGCCGAAGGCTACACCTTC. It is translated as CASGTGPAAEGYTF.

The chain uses TRBV10-3 and TRBJ1-2; D may be TRBD1 (6 bases). The V end was cut by 5 bases, the J end by 8 bases, with 21 bases between. The CDR3 has 15 residues. From germline, CDR1 is ENHRY and CDR2 SYGVKD. CDR3 sequence: CAISLRQENYGGYTF. DNA of the CDR3: TGTGCCATCAGTCTGAGACAGGAGAACTATGGGGGCTACACCTTC.

The rearrangement links TRBV7-9 to TRBJ1-4; perhaps TRBD1 as D (5 bases). V dropped 5 bases and J dropped 4 bases, with 11 bases sitting between them. This CDR3 contains 14 residues. From germline, CDR1 is SEHNR and CDR2 FQNEAQ (reference sequence). The CDR3 nucleotides are TGTGCCAGCAGCCAGGGAATGAGTAATGAAAAACTGTTTTTT. Its protein is CASSQGMSNEKLFF.

The chain couples TRBV12-3 or TRBV12-4 to TRBJ2-7; 8 bases agree with TRBD1. CDR3 size: 13 residues. J was trimmed by 4 bases and V by 3 bases; bases with no gene match: 2. The DNA for the CDR3 is TGTGCCAGCAGTTTCAGGGGGCCATACGAGCAGTACTTC. This sequence encodes CASSFRGPYEQYF.